The sample holds many counts of the clone carrying this TCR beta chain. Its cognate antigen is unknown. This sample also contains other DNA sequences that code for the same CDR3. This sample is drawn from a study of metastatic and nonmetastatic thyroid tumors. MiXCR was used by TCRdb to re-call the PCR reads. The sample holds several thousand clones; 32% are singletons and the top ten take roughly 10%. Thyroid surgery was preceded by no treatment in any patient. Study results and limitations: The reported finding was significantly higher TCR beta diversity in malignant thyroid tumors relative to benign nodules, in blood and tumor.

The TCR sequence derives from a female donor with papillary thyroid cancer or a benign thyroid nodule (not recorded which). Some clones in this sample may be carry-over from other donors' samples. The sequencing input was tumor tissue.

The CDR3, as DNA: TGCAGTGCTAGAGGGACAGGGGAGAGGGTTCCGAGTCCCTACGAGCAGTACTTC. This translates into CSARGTGERVPSPYEQYF. The J gene is TRBJ2-7, the V gene TRBV20-1, with 9 bases identical to TRBD1. Germline V lookup: CDR1 DFQATT, CDR2 SNEGSKA (reference sequence). V shed 1 base, J shed 2 bases, and the junction held 15 bases outside the gene matches. CDR3 length: 18 amino acids.